The 16 T cell receptor beta chains listed next were all sequenced from one sample in a study of T cells in narcolepsy. Data came from immunoSEQ multiplex PCR; TCRdb stores just in-frame clones and leaves some out. The sample includes about 35,000 clones, approximately 77% of them seen just once. The source material was memory (CD45RA-) CD4+ T cells from blood. The receptors shown here come from a human donor in good health.

The DNA of the CDR3 is TGCGCCAGCAGCCCACTCCGGGACAACACAGATACGCAGTATTTT. Encoded protein: CASSPLRDNTDTQYF. The V and J genes are TRBV5-1 and TRBJ2-3, with D perhaps TRBD1 (6 bases). This CDR3 is 15 amino acids long. Per germline, CDR1 SGHRS and CDR2 YFSETQ. V dropped 4 bases and J dropped 2 bases, with 14 bases sitting between them.

This clone was detected once. This chain joins TRBV7-2 and TRBJ2-7; D is unresolved. Trimming removed 1 base at V and 1 base at J, with 8 bases between. This CDR3 spans 14 amino acids. CDR1 is SGHTA and CDR2 is FQGNSA in the germline V gene. CDR3 nucleotides: TGTGCCAGCAGCTTAGATTTAGGATCCTACGAGCAGTACTTC. This gives the protein CASSLDLGSYEQYF.

The chain couples TRBV7-2 to TRBJ1-2; 8 nucleotides align to TRBD1. CDR1 is SGHTA, CDR2 FQGNSA, per germline. The CDR3 is 13 residues long. Losses at the gene ends were 6 bases for V and 6 bases for J; bases not matched to a gene: 6. CDR3: CASREQGGNGYTF. In DNA, the CDR3 is TGTGCCAGCAGAGAACAGGGGGGGAATGGCTACACCTTC.

The chain has TRBV11-3 and TRBJ2-3, with D possibly TRBD1 on 6 matching bases. The CDR3 contains 14 residues. Trimming shortened V by 1 base and J by 1 base, and 6 bases separated the two germline ends. Germline V gene sequence: CDR1 SGHNT, CDR2 YENEEA. The CDR3 spells CASSLGQGTDTQYF. In DNA, the CDR3 is TGTGCCAGCAGCTTAGGACAGGGCACAGATACGCAGTATTTT.

The chain has TRBV6-5 and TRBJ2-7; no reliable D call. The CDR3 is 12 amino acids. Trimming removed 6 bases from V and 6 bases from J, with 12 bases in between. Germline V gives CDR1 MNHEY, CDR2 SVGAGI. The CDR3 DNA reads TGTGCCAGCAGCCCCTTTTTGTCCGAGCAGTACTTC. Residues: CASSPFLSEQYF.

The rearrangement joins TRBV11-2 to TRBJ2-1; 12 nucleotides line up with TRBD2. With V trimmed by 7 bases and J by 4 bases, 2 bases remained unmatched. This CDR3 has 14 amino acids. Germline V gives CDR1 SGHAT, CDR2 FQNNGV. This chain's CDR3 is CASILAGGYNEQFF. CDR3 DNA: TGTGCCAGCATCCTAGCGGGAGGGTACAATGAGCAGTTCTTC.

The V call is TRBV5-6, the J call TRBJ2-7; 10 nucleotides line up with TRBD1. CDR3 length: 15 residues. Germline trimming cut 0 bases from V and 5 bases from J; bases unmatched to any gene: 5. CDR1 and CDR2 from the germline V gene are SGHDT and YYEEEE. The CDR3 nucleotides are TGTGCCAGCAGCTTGGTAGGGACAGGGGTGCACGAGCAGTACTTC. Protein: CASSLVGTGVHEQYF.

The V call is TRBV5-1, the J call TRBJ2-7; D possibly corresponds to TRBD1 (5 bases). The CDR3 is 13 amino acids. Germline V CDR1 and CDR2: SGHRS, YFSETQ. The V end lost 1 base, the J end lost 0 bases, and 5 bases lay between the germline ends. The CDR3: CASSLTGSYEQYF. The CDR3 bases are TGCGCCAGCAGCTTGACAGGCTCCTACGAGCAGTACTTC.

The chain carries TRBV5-1 and TRBJ2-2; tentative D call: TRBD2 (5 bases). Trimming removed 2 bases at V and 4 bases at J, with 12 bases between. The CDR3 is 15 amino acids. In germline, CDR1 is SGHRS, CDR2 YFSETQ. The CDR3: CASSFSGRGTGELFF. CDR3 coding DNA: TGCGCCAGCAGCTTCTCGGGGAGAGGCACCGGGGAGCTGTTTTTT.

The chain employs TRBV6-4 and TRBJ2-3; D call uncertain. Germline V gives CDR1 MRHNA, CDR2 SNTAGT. Trimming cost V 4 bases and J 6 bases, with 11 bases left between them. The CDR3 has 13 amino acids. The CDR3 DNA sequence: TGTGCCAGCAGTGTAGAAGCTGGGGATACGCAGTATTTT. It encodes CASSVEAGDTQYF.

The chain carries TRBV27 and TRBJ2-7; 7 bases line up with TRBD2. J lost 6 bases, V lost 8 bases, and 13 bases had no gene match. This CDR3 spans 14 amino acids. Germline CDR1 is MNHEY and CDR2 is SMNVEV (reference sequence). DNA of the CDR3: TGTGCCAGCCGTTCGGCGGCGGGAGTTCGCGAGCAGTACTTC. This gives the protein CASRSAAGVREQYF.

The chain carries TRBV2 and TRBJ1-1; D might be TRBD1 (5 bases). This CDR3 is 13 amino acids long. V was trimmed by 0 bases and J by 7 bases, leaving 9 bases between them. Germline V gives CDR1 SNHLY, CDR2 FYNNEI. CDR3 protein: CASSEAQGFEAFF. The DNA of the CDR3 is TGTGCCAGCAGTGAAGCCCAGGGATTTGAAGCTTTCTTT.

This clone has more than one count but fewer than ten. The rearrangement links TRBV7-9 to TRBJ2-7; no clear D gene. The germline V and J ends were trimmed by 5 bases and 3 bases, with 11 bases remaining between them. This CDR3 is built from 13 residues. CDR1 is SEHNR, CDR2 FQNEAQ, per germline (reference sequence). The CDR3, as DNA: TGTGCCAGCAGCCCCTTTGGTAACTACGAGCAGTACTTC. Encoded protein: CASSPFGNYEQYF.

The V and J genes are TRBV2 and TRBJ1-1; D perhaps matches TRBD1 (6 bases). CDR1 is SNHLY and CDR2 is FYNNEI in the germline V gene. Trimming stripped 2 bases from V and 0 bases from J, with 13 bases between. The CDR3 totals 16 residues. In nucleotides, the CDR3 is TGTGCCAGCAGTGAATTGGGGGCAGGATTGAACACTGAAGCTTTCTTT. Its translation: CASSELGAGLNTEAFF.

The chain is built from TRBV7-6 and TRBJ2-7; D remains unclear. This CDR3 spans 17 amino acids. CDR1 and CDR2 from the germline V gene are SGHVS and FNYEAQ. Deletions cut 1 base from V and 2 bases from J, with 18 bases between. The CDR3 DNA is TGTGCCAGCAGCTTAGAGGGAATAGGGCATGTACCCTACGAGCAGTACTTC. Protein product: CASSLEGIGHVPYEQYF. Full variable domain (outside the CDR3, taken from reference TRBV7-6 and TRBJ2-7): GAGVSQSPRYKVTKRGQDVALRCDPISGHVSLYWYRQALGQGPEFLTYFNYEAQQDKSGLPNDRFSAERPEGSISTLTIQRTEQRDSAMYRCASSLEGIGHVPYEQYFGPGTRLTVT.

The chain couples TRBV18 to TRBJ1-1; D remains unclear. The CDR3 has 13 amino acids. From germline, CDR1 is KGHSH and CDR2 LQKENI. V lost 4 bases and J 1 base, leaving 7 bases between the germline ends. CDR3: CASSQGTNTEAFF. The CDR3 DNA is TGTGCCAGCTCACAGGGAACGAACACTGAAGCTTTCTTT.